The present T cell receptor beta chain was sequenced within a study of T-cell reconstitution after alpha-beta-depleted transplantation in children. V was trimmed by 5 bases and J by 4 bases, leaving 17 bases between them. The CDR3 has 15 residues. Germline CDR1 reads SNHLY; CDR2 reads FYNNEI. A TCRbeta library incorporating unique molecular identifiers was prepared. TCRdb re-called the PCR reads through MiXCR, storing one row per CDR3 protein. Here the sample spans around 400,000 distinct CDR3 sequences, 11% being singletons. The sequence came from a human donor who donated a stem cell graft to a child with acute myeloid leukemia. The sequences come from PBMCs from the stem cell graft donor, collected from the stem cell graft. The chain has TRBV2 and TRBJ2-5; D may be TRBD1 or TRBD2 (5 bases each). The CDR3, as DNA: TGTGCCAGCAGTAGGGACCCCCAAAGCCCAGAGACCCAGTACTTC. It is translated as CASSRDPQSPETQYF.